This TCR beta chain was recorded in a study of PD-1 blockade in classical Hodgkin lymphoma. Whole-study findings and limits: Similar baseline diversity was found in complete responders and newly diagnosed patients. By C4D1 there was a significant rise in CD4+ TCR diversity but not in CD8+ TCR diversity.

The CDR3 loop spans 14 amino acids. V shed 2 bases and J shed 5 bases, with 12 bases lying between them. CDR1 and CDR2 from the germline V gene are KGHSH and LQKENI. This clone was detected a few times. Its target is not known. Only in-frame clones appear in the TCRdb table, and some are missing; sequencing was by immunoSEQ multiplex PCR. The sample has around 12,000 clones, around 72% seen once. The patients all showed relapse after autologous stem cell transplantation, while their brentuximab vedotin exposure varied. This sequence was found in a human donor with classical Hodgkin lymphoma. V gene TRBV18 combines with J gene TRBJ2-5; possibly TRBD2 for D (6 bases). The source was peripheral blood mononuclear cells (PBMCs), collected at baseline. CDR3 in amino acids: CASSPSEGWETQYF. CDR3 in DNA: TGTGCCAGCTCACCATCGGAGGGCTGGGAGACCCAGTACTTC.